This TCR beta chain was sequenced in a study of Graves' ophthalmopathy and Graves' hyperthyroidism (dated by TCRdb to the late 2010s). For the study in its entirety: Hyperthyroidism was considered stable if no progression to ophthalmopathy occurred within 18 months of follow-up. In total, over 130 blood samples were TCR-sequenced: under 45 ophthalmopathy, around 75 hyperthyroidism and about 17 hyperthyroidism-to-ophthalmopathy patients. To explore V-J signatures that distinguish ophthalmopathy from hyperthyroidism, a discovery set of 95 to 100 patients was enrolled, made up of 43 with ophthalmopathy and around 60 with stable hyperthyroidism. TCR beta repertoire signatures were used to distinguish Graves' ophthalmopathy from Graves' hyperthyroidism and to predict progression to ophthalmopathy. The independent validation cohort included roughly 19 hyperthyroidism patients plus 17 patients who later progressed from hyperthyroidism to ophthalmopathy. In more than five hyperthyroidism patients, the T-cell repertoires found in thyroid tissue were compared with those found in blood. Once sampling was done, hyperthyroidism patients were given methimazole at a starting dose of 30 mg daily, while ophthalmopathy patients were given high-dose intravenous methylprednisolone.

For repertoire sequencing, the TCR beta CDR3 regions were amplified from RNA transcripts. The first round of RT-PCR was done with HTBI primers and the Qiagen OneStep RT-PCR kit, and was followed by a second round of multiplex PCR, then size selection and purification. Sequencing of the libraries was carried out on an Illumina HiSeq2000 in paired-end mode with 100 bp reads. In the original analysis: SOAPnuke was used to process the reads, removing any read that contained adapters or uncalled bases, had a mean Phred below 15, or lacked an exact match to the constant primer or identifier. High-quality paired reads were merged with COPE v1.2.5. Each unique nucleotide sequence was treated as a clonotype, and MiTCR v1.1 was used to align the clonotypes to the IMGT TRB V, D and J references. The analysis was limited to V-J combinations with a frequency above 0.0001, which together covered roughly 99% of the repertoires. For each V-J combination, a TCR clonal expansion and chaos score was defined as F50 clonal expansion divided by the chaos observed in the TCRdist matrix. Features were reduced by Welch's t-statistics and random forest to roughly 14 V-J combinations, which fed a naive Bayes classifier. The similarity between thyroid and blood repertoires was quantified using the Morisita-Horn index. The public sequencing data were trimmed at Q25 with fastp and processed into clonotypes with MiXCR by TCRdb, which kept only in-frame beta chains. Each entry merges the rows of one CDR3 protein and shows their most common DNA and genes. The V and J calls and clone size are TCRdb's, not the authors'. The sample data list 500,000 to 700,000 distinct CDR3 sequences, and less than 40% of these were observed just once. The ten largest account for about 4.2% of the sample.

General findings and caveats noted by the study authors: Sample size was not statistically predetermined, and group allocation was not concealed from the investigators. In validation, the model predicted ophthalmopathy progression with 70.59% sensitivity and about 77% specificity; 12 predicted patients were CT-confirmed with GO in a median of approximately 6.5 months. In cross-validation, the 13-signature model distinguished ophthalmopathy from stable hyperthyroidism with about 89% sensitivity and about 81% specificity, while in the test set the corresponding values were 80% and 75%. Most of the expanded thyroid clonotypes with a frequency above 0.001 were also detected in blood, and it was suggested that the thyroid immune response may be reflected by blood repertoires.

Hyperthyroidism patients were newly diagnosed, were aged 18 to 65 years, and had a disease duration under 2 months. Patients were excluded if they had other autoimmune diseases, uncontrolled infections, pregnancy or lactation. Diagnosis was based on clinical symptoms, serum thyroxine, TRAb, thyroid ultrasound and orbital computed tomography. Total RNA was extracted with Trizol reagent and quality-checked on an Agilent 2100 Bioanalyzer. For this clonotype: Its antigen is still unknown. Qualities for individual bases were not recorded, and no much larger clone is one base off.

The CDR3 measures 13 amino acids from cysteine to phenylalanine. Only the CDR3 DNA is retained, 39 bases long and in frame from the first base. V loses 2 bases, J loses 2 bases, and the germline ends lie 6 bases apart. Sequences LNHNV (CDR1) and YYDKDF (CDR2) are obtained from the germline V gene (reference sequence). This clonotype was obtained from an adult man with Graves' hyperthyroidism. The V and J segments used are TRBV15 and TRBJ1-2, with no confidently assigned D gene. Input material: peripheral blood or thyroid tissue (not recorded which). The DNA sequence is given as TGTGCCACCAGCAGATCCGGGAACTATGGCTACACCTTC. Its protein reads: CATSRSGNYGYTF.